This T cell receptor (beta chain) was identified during a study of blood T cells in healthy people across ages. Overall study: About one barcoded beta molecule per two T cells was captured by template switching. The study, taken as a whole, reports: TCR beta diversity was tightly associated with the proportion of naive T cells.

This clonotype occurred many times. What it recognizes is unknown. V lost 7 bases, J lost 7 bases, and 8 bases stayed unmatched. This CDR3 contains 13 residues. The study isolated at least 6.5 million PBMCs from each sample. There were at least 5 micrograms of total RNA extracted from every sample. Alongside a J-beta primer mix, a sample-barcoded 5' primer served in a second PCR lasting roughly 6 to 12 cycles. One entry per CDR3 protein, called by TCRdb with MiXCR from the 5' RACE reads. In the table there are roughly 700,000 distinct CDR3 sequences, about 30% of which are singletons. The sequenced sample consisted of blood. This receptor was taken from a woman aged 80 or over in good health. V is TRBV12-3 or TRBV12-4 and J is TRBJ1-2, with 8 bases fitting TRBD1. The CDR3 loop is CASTVRGLVGYTF. Written as DNA, the CDR3 is TGTGCCAGCACCGTCAGGGGGCTTGTTGGCTACACCTTC.